This T cell receptor beta chain derives from a study of blood T cell repertoires in COVID-19. As for the study in general: The United States, Italy and Spain were the sources of the acute and convalescent COVID-19 samples. In each case, the material was cDNA or gDNA derived from T cells, B-cell-depleted T cells, or PBMCs.

As concerns this clone: Other DNA sequences in the same sample also yield this CDR3.

Original processing methods: Cell counts per sample came from amplifying reference gene primers. Repertoires were generated with immunoSEQ multiplex PCR, while TCRdb's copy carries only in-frame clones and drops some. V and J calls and clone size are those listed in that table; D and trimming were worked out from the DNA. The sample has 200,000 to 250,000 clones, 70% to 90% seen once. The CDR3 covers 13 residues. The germline CDR1 and CDR2 sequences are GTSNPN and SVGIG (reference sequence). Trimming at V came to 5 bases and at J to 4 bases, leaving 2 bases not matched to a gene. Sequenced: peripheral blood. V usage is TRBV30 and J usage is TRBJ1-5, with 10 bases lining up with TRBD1. The sequence was collected from a woman between 65 and 79 years old with COVID-19, enrolled during active disease. CDR3 sequence (DNA): TGTGCCTGGCGGACAGGGGGTAATCAGCCCCAGCATTTT. It codes for CAWRTGGNQPQHF.